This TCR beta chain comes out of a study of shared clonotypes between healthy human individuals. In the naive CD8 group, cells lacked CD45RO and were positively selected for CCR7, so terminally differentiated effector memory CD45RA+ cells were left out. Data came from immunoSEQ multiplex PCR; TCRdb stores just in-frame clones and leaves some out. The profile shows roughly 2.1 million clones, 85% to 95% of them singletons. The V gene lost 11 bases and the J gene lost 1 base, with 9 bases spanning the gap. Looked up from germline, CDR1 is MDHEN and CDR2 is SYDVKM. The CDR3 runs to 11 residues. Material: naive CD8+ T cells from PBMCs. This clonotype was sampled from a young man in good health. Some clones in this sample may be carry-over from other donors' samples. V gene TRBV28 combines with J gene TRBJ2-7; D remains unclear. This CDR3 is CACGQSYEQYF. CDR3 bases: TGTGCCTGTGGGCAGTCCTACGAGCAGTACTTC.